This T cell receptor beta chain was captured by sequencing in a study of read filtering for tumor transcriptome and immune sequencing. This library used around 400 ng RNA and molecular barcoded adaptors spanning alpha/delta and beta/gamma chains. TCRdb called the reads again in MiXCR, with one record for every CDR3 protein. The sample carries tens of thousands of distinct CDR3 sequences, 20% to 25% recorded once. The CDR3 consists of 16 residues. V lost 0 bases and J lost 5; bases outside the gene matches: 9. Per the germline V gene, CDR1 is LGHNA and CDR2 is YNFKEQ. This TCR derives from a donor aged 40 or over with multiple myeloma. The chain carries TRBV4-2 and TRBJ1-2; 7 positions match TRBD1. The sequenced sample consisted of a population of CD138-negative cells sorted from bone marrow. The CDR3: CASSQERDSAGYGYTF. For the CDR3, the DNA is TGTGCCAGCAGCCAAGAGCGGGACAGCGCCGGTTATGGCTACACCTTC.